This T cell receptor beta chain was observed in a study of cytomegalovirus exposure and HLA in healthy donors. Per the germline V gene, CDR1 is MGHRA and CDR2 is YSYEKL. V dropped 3 bases and J dropped 0 bases, with 15 bases sitting between them. The CDR3 consists of 17 residues. Primers: 60 Vbeta forward and 13 Jbeta reverse. The repertoire was sequenced with immunoSEQ multiplex PCR; TCRdb's copy has only in-frame clones and lacks some. The table lists 150,000 to 200,000 clones, roughly 80% of them singletons. Input material: PBMCs. V is TRBV4-1 and J is TRBJ1-5; tentatively, D is TRBD1 (5 bases). This sequence originates from a man in his fifties or sixties in good health and CMV-seropositive. The CDR3 reads CASSHYYQGYSNQPQHF. CDR3 nucleotide sequence: TGCGCCAGCAGCCATTACTACCAGGGCTATAGCAATCAGCCCCAGCATTTT.